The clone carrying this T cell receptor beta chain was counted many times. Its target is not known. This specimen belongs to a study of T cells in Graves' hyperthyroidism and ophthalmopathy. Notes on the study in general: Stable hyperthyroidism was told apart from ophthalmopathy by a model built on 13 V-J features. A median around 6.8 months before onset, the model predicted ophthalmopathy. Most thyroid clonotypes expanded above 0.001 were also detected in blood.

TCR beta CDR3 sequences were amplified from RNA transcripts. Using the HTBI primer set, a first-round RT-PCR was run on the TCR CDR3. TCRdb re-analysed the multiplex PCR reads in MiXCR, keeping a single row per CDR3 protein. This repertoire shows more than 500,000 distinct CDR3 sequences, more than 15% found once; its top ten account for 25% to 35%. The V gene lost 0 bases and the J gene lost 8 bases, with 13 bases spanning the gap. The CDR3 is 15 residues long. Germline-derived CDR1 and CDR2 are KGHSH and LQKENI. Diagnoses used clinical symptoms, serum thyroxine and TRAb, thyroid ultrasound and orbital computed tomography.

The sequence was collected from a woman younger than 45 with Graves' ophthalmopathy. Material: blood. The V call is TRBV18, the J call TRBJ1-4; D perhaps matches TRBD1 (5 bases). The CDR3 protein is CASSPPGLIGEKLFF. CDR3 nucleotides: TGTGCCAGCTCACCACCGGGACTTATAGGGGAAAAACTGTTTTTT.